The clone carrying this T cell receptor (beta chain) was picked up one time. What it binds is not known. The junction departs from germline at one end; a sequencing error may be responsible. These data come from a study of T cell repertoires in cytomegalovirus infection. Study at large: It was the public TCR beta signatures that indicated both CMV infection and matching HLA type.

MiXCR, run by TCRdb on the reads, gives a single entry per CDR3 protein. Of almost 300,000 distinct CDR3 sequences listed, approximately 8.9% are singletons. Study observations and caveats: HLA-C-restricted CMV clonotypes gave the most frequent clonotype in two of eight donors. Summed public TCR beta family frequency identified CMV carriers bearing the relevant HLA.

Germline values: CDR1 MNHEY, CDR2 SVGEGT. CDR3 length: 16 amino acids. The clonotype originates from a human donor in good health (CMV status not recorded). Some clones in this sample may be carry-over from other donors' samples. Sequencing was performed on PBMCs. V gene TRBV6-2 or TRBV6-3 combines with J gene TRBJ2-2; D could derive from TRBD1 or TRBD2 (6 bases each). CDR3 region: CATTSAQGLNTGGLFF. In nucleotides, the CDR3 is TGTGCCACCACTTCCGCCCAGGGGCTGAACACCGGGGGGCTGTTTTTT.